The subject of this entry is one TCR beta chain. Its antigen is not identified. The V and J ends lost 6 bases and 6 bases respectively, with 16 bases between them. Looked up from germline, CDR1 is SGHAT and CDR2 is FQNNGV. The CDR3 loop spans 14 amino acids. Researchers ran the PCR with 60 Vbeta and 13 Jbeta primers. Sequencing was performed with immunoSEQ multiplex PCR; in TCRdb, only in-frame clones are kept and a portion is missing. The table includes 130,000 to 150,000 clones, more than 60% detected once. The data belong to a study of cytomegalovirus exposure and HLA in healthy donors. Study outcomes and limitations: Reportedly, TCR beta sequences accurately predicted HLA-A and HLA-B alleles in most subjects. A later analysis associated 15,000 or so TCR beta sequences with HLA alleles at a 0.05 false discovery rate.

This TCR was sampled from a male donor in good health and CMV-seronegative. The gene calls are TRBV11-2 and TRBJ2-3; D might be TRBD1 (6 bases). Sequenced input: PBMCs. Here the CDR3 DNA reads TGTGCCAGCAGTTACTTACAGGGTTACGATACGCAGTATTTT. Translating gives CASSYLQGYDTQYF.